These 18 T cell receptor beta chains were sequenced from one sample in a study of PD-L1 blockade in urothelial cancer. The repertoire was sequenced with immunoSEQ multiplex PCR; TCRdb's copy has only in-frame clones and lacks some. The table has approximately 110,000 clones, about 85% seen once; the top ten hold 2% to 2.5%. Here the sequenced sample was PBMCs, taken around atezolizumab (anti-PD-L1) treatment. The origin of the receptors is a man aged 50 to 60 with urothelial cancer.

As concerns this clone: An end of the junction differs from the germline gene, which may be a read error. The chain joins TRBV7-7 to TRBJ1-2, with 12 bases aligning to TRBD1. This CDR3 is built from 16 residues. CDR1 is SSHAT and CDR2 is FNYEAQ in the germline V gene (reference sequence). The CDR3 here is CASRTGDRGLPHGYTF. The CDR3 DNA is TGTGCTAGCAGGACAGGGGACAGGGGGCTTCCCCATGGCTACACCTTC. The full variable domain, in which reference TRBV7-7 and TRBJ1-2 provide the parts outside the CDR3, is GAGVSQSPRYKVTKRGQDVTLRCDPISSHATLYWYQQALGQGPEFLTYFNYEAQPDKSGLPSDRFSAERPEGSISTLTIQRTEQRDSAMYRCASRTGDRGLPHGYTFGSGTRLTVV.

In its sample, this clone was seen a few times. The chain recombines TRBV29-1 with TRBJ2-7; weak D call: TRBD2 (6 bases). The CDR3 sequence is 12 residues long. Trimming took 6 bases from V and 2 from J, leaving 11 bases between them. The germline CDR1 and CDR2 sequences are SQVTM and ANQGSEA. CDR3 amino acids: CSVRTNAYEQYF. The DNA of the CDR3 is TGCAGCGTCCGGACTAACGCCTACGAGCAGTACTTC.

V gene TRBV27 combines with J gene TRBJ2-7; 7 nucleotides align to TRBD1. CDR3 length: 13 amino acids. Germline assignment: CDR1 MNHEY and CDR2 SMNVEV (reference sequence). Trimming removed 3 bases from V and 6 bases from J; junction bases left unmatched: 5. This CDR3 reads CASSFTGEREQYF. CDR3 sequence (DNA): TGTGCCAGCAGTTTCACAGGGGAGCGCGAGCAGTACTTC.

V gene TRBV7-9 combines with J gene TRBJ2-7; 8 nucleotides agree with TRBD1. The V and J ends lost 4 bases and 3 bases, in that order; junction bases with no gene match: 11. Per the germline V gene, CDR1 is SEHNR and CDR2 is FQNEAQ (reference sequence). The CDR3 has 16 residues. CDR3 sequence (DNA): TGTGCCAGCAGCTCCGGGACAGGACAAACTTACTACGAGCAGTACTTC. Protein product: CASSSGTGQTYYEQYF.

The chain is built from TRBV4-2 and TRBJ2-3, with 8 bases matching TRBD2. Germline trimming cut 3 bases from V and 2 bases from J; bases unmatched to any gene: 7. CDR3 length: 16 residues. Germline V CDR1 and CDR2: LGHNA, YNFKEQ. CDR3 sequence: CASSQDLTSATDTQYF. In nucleotides, the CDR3 is TGTGCCAGCAGCCAGGACTTGACTAGCGCCACAGATACGCAGTATTTT.

The chain carries TRBV2 and TRBJ1-5, with 8 bases matching TRBD1. After removal of 6 bases from V and 3 bases from J, the junction contained 4 bases not matched to a gene. The CDR3 totals 14 residues. The V gene's germline CDR1 is SNHLY and CDR2 FYNNEI. In DNA form, the CDR3 reads TGTGCCAGCAGCGGGACAGGAGCCAATCAGCCCCAGCATTTT. Amino acids: CASSGTGANQPQHF.

The chain links TRBV30 to TRBJ1-2; weak D call: TRBD1 (5 bases). The CDR3 covers 13 residues. V was shortened by 3 bases and J by 7 bases, with 15 bases between the two germline ends. Germline V gives CDR1 GTSNPN, CDR2 SVGIG (reference sequence). The CDR3: CAWRRGKGFGYTF. CDR3 coding DNA: TGTGCCTGGAGACGGGGGAAAGGGTTTGGCTACACCTTC. The entire variable domain, with the rest obtained from reference TRBV30 and TRBJ1-2, is as follows: SQTIHQWPATLVQPVGSPLSLECTVEGTSNPNLYWYRQAAGRGLQLLFYSVGIGQISSEVPQNLSASRPQDRQFILSSKKLLLSDSGFYLCAWRRGKGFGYTFGSGTRLTVV.

The genes are TRBV30 and TRBJ2-2; 7 nucleotides agree with TRBD1. The V gene end was trimmed by 3 bases and the J gene end by 9 bases; junction bases not matched to a gene: 7. This CDR3 is built from 13 residues. Looked up from germline, CDR1 is GTSNPN and CDR2 is SVGIG (reference sequence). In nucleotides, the CDR3 is TGTGCCTGGAGAACGACAGGGCGGCGGGAGCTGTTTTTT. It codes for CAWRTTGRRELFF.

This clone was seen once. This rearrangement joins TRBV10-2 to TRBJ1-1; the D is unclear. Trimming took 7 bases from V and 4 from J, leaving 13 bases between them. The CDR3 is made up of 13 amino acids. The germline CDR1 and CDR2 sequences are WSHSY and SAAADI. The CDR3 reads CASKETAGTEAFF. The CDR3 nucleotides are TGCGCCAGCAAAGAGACGGCGGGCACTGAAGCTTTCTTT.

In this sample, this clone turned up a few times. The chain is built from TRBV2 and TRBJ1-1; D may be TRBD1 (5 bases). This CDR3 is 14 amino acids long. The V end lost 6 bases, the J end lost 1 base, and 12 bases lay between the germline ends. CDR1 is SNHLY, CDR2 FYNNEI, per germline. DNA of the CDR3: TGTGCCAGCAGGGCGGGGCAGCCGAACACTGAAGCTTTCTTT. This gives the protein CASRAGQPNTEAFF.

The chain links TRBV6-5 to TRBJ2-7; D is perhaps TRBD1 (6 bases). The CDR3 spans 13 residues. V was trimmed by 6 bases and J by 2 bases, leaving 11 bases between them. Germline CDR1 MNHEY, CDR2 SVGAGI. CDR3 amino acids: CASSLDRTYEQYF. The CDR3 region has the DNA TGTGCCAGCAGCCTTGACAGGACCTACGAGCAGTACTTC.

CDR3 loop: CASSPGTGILQETQYF. The CDR3 nucleotides read TGTGCCAGCAGTCCGGGGACAGGGATATTACAAGAGACCCAGTACTTC. The chain combines TRBV28 with TRBJ2-5; 9 bases line up with TRBD1. Per germline, CDR1 MDHEN and CDR2 SYDVKM. J lost 2 bases, V lost 5 bases, and 9 bases had no gene match. This CDR3 comprises 16 residues.

This clone was detected once. The chain has TRBV29-1 and TRBJ2-7, with TRBD1 identical over 10 bases. With V trimmed by 7 bases and J by 2 bases, 11 bases remained unmatched. The CDR3 is made up of 15 amino acids. Germline-derived CDR1 and CDR2 are SQVTM and ANQGSEA. In DNA form, the CDR3 reads TGCAGCGCCGCCCCCGGGACAGGGGAGCCCTACGAGCAGTACTTC. It encodes CSAAPGTGEPYEQYF.

The chain employs TRBV10-3 and TRBJ2-1, with 7 bases that match TRBD1. Germline V CDR1 and CDR2: ENHRY, SYGVKD. V was pared by 3 bases and J by 5 bases, with 4 bases of the junction left unmatched. This CDR3 is built from 14 residues. CDR3 DNA sequence: TGTGCCATCAGTGACAGACAGGGAAACAATGAGCAGTTCTTC. As protein: CAISDRQGNNEQFF.

This clone was recorded once. The chain couples TRBV4-2 to TRBJ1-2; D remains ambiguous. Trimming removed 0 bases from V and 3 bases from J, with 11 bases in between. Germline-derived CDR1 and CDR2 are LGHNA and YNFKEQ. The CDR3 has 15 amino acids. The CDR3 DNA sequence: TGTGCCAGCAGCCAAGAGATCGGGTATGACTATGGCTACACCTTC. Its protein product is CASSQEIGYDYGYTF.

The chain couples TRBV27 to TRBJ2-7, with D possibly TRBD2 on 5 matching bases. Trimming shortened V by 5 bases and J by 3 bases, and 17 bases separated the two germline ends. The CDR3 sequence is 15 residues long. Per the germline V gene, CDR1 is MNHEY and CDR2 is SMNVEV (reference sequence). In nucleotides, the CDR3 is TGTGCCAGCAGTCCACGGACCTCCGGGATCTACGAGCAGTACTTC. Protein product: CASSPRTSGIYEQYF.

CDR3 sequence reads: CASSLRTGSYEQYF. The CDR3 nucleotides read TGTGCCAGCAGTCTTCGGACAGGGTCCTACGAGCAGTACTTC. The chain employs TRBV27 and TRBJ2-7; 8 bases match TRBD1. J was trimmed by 1 base and V by 5 bases; bases with no gene match: 4. The CDR3 sequence is 14 residues long. CDR1 is MNHEY and CDR2 is SMNVEV in the germline V gene (reference sequence).

The chain is built from TRBV30 and TRBJ2-1; 9 bases are shared with TRBD1. This CDR3 is built from 16 residues. In germline, CDR1 is GTSNPN, CDR2 SVGIG (reference sequence). Trimming at V came to 2 bases and at J to 4 bases, leaving 9 bases not matched to a gene. CDR3 nucleotide sequence: TGTGCCTGGAGTTTCCCCGGGACAGGGCCGTACAATGAGCAGTTCTTC. Residues: CAWSFPGTGPYNEQFF.